The 5 T cell receptor beta chains below all came from one sample that was sequenced in a study of blood T cell repertoires in COVID-19. The data were produced by immunoSEQ multiplex PCR, yet TCRdb's version contains in-frame clones alone and is incomplete. The table lists 200,000 to 300,000 clones, 84% of them singletons, with around 2.5% in the top ten. Sequencing was carried out using peripheral blood. The origin of the receptors is a man in his forties who had recovered from COVID-19.

The chain recombines TRBV5-1 with TRBJ1-1; D uncertain. Looked up from germline, CDR1 is SGHRS and CDR2 is YFSETQ. This CDR3 comprises 15 residues. Trimming shortened V by 0 bases and J by 4 bases, and 13 bases separated the two germline ends. The CDR3 spells CASSLARWAGTEAFF. Written as DNA, the CDR3 is TGCGCCAGCAGCTTGGCCAGGTGGGCGGGCACTGAAGCTTTCTTT.

CDR3 protein: CASREDRGFSNQPQHF. As DNA, the CDR3 is TGTGCCAGCAGAGAGGACAGGGGTTTTAGCAATCAGCCCCAGCATTTT. The V gene is TRBV2, the J gene TRBJ1-5; 9 nucleotides match TRBD1. Per germline, CDR1 SNHLY and CDR2 FYNNEI. V shed 6 bases and J 0 bases; nucleotides not matched to a gene: 6. The CDR3 runs 16 residues.

The chain joins TRBV4-1 to TRBJ2-3; possibly TRBD1 for D (6 bases). Trimming stripped 4 bases from V and 0 bases from J, with 11 bases between. This CDR3 region has 15 residues. Germline loops: CDR1 MGHRA, CDR2 YSYEKL. The CDR3 DNA reads as TGCGCCAGCAGCCTTATGGACAGTAGCACAGATACGCAGTATTTT. Translation gives CASSLMDSSTDTQYF.

V is TRBV7-9 and J is TRBJ1-4; D call uncertain. The CDR3 is made up of 15 amino acids. The V gene's germline CDR1 is SEHNR and CDR2 FQNEAQ (reference sequence). The ends were cut back, 4 bases at V and 8 bases at J, with 17 bases in the middle. In DNA, the CDR3 is TGTGCCAGCAGCTCCGTGAGGGCAATGAGAGAAAAACTGTTTTTT. Translation: CASSSVRAMREKLFF.

This clone has more than one count but fewer than ten. This CDR3 is CASRGAGANVLTF. In DNA, the CDR3 is TGTGCCAGTCGGGGGGCCGGGGCCAACGTCCTGACTTTC. This chain joins TRBV6-6 and TRBJ2-6; a possible D gene is TRBD2 (7 bases). CDR1 and CDR2 from the germline V gene are MNHNY and SVGAGI (reference sequence). The V end lost 9 bases, the J end lost 4 bases, and 10 bases lay between the germline ends. The CDR3 contains 13 residues.